This passage covers 31 T cell receptor beta chains from one sample sequenced in a study of blood T cell repertoires in COVID-19. The data were produced by immunoSEQ multiplex PCR, yet TCRdb's version contains in-frame clones alone and is incomplete. The profile shows some 210,000 clones, around 80% of them singletons. Source material: peripheral blood. These receptors all stem from a woman aged 35 to 49 with acute or convalescent COVID-19.

The chain links TRBV5-4 to TRBJ2-1; 14 bases are a match to TRBD2. The CDR3 is 16 residues long. The V and J ends lost 3 bases and 8 bases, in that order; junction bases with no gene match: 7. Germline values: CDR1 SGHNT, CDR2 YYREEE (reference sequence). CDR3 nucleotide sequence: TGTGCCAGCAGCTCTGGGACTAGCGGGAGATCGGATGAGCAGTTCTTC. Its protein is CASSSGTSGRSDEQFF.

The V and J genes are TRBV9 and TRBJ2-7; maybe TRBD1 (6 bases). Trimming cost V 0 bases and J 7 bases, with 23 bases left between them. The CDR3 has 17 amino acids. In germline, CDR1 is SGDLS, CDR2 YYNGEE. This CDR3 is CASSVGPSGNRVTEQYF. In nucleotides, the CDR3 is TGTGCCAGCAGCGTAGGCCCCTCCGGTAACAGGGTAACTGAGCAGTACTTC.

The chain is built from TRBV11-2 and TRBJ1-4; D is uncertain. Trimming pared 0 bases from V and 8 bases from J, leaving 16 bases between. The CDR3 has 16 amino acids. CDR1 and CDR2 (germline): SGHAT, FQNNGV. The CDR3 sequence is CASSLEIFGSGEKLFF. In DNA form, the CDR3 reads TGTGCCAGCAGCTTAGAAATCTTCGGGAGCGGAGAAAAACTGTTTTTT.

The chain joins TRBV12-3 or TRBV12-4 to TRBJ1-2; 7 nucleotides agree with TRBD1. The V and J ends lost 5 bases and 4 bases, in that order; junction bases with no gene match: 4. The CDR3 is 13 residues long. DNA of the CDR3: TGTGCCAGCAGTCTAGGGGGCGCCTATGGCTACACCTTC. This translates into CASSLGGAYGYTF.

This rearrangement joins TRBV19 to TRBJ1-1, with D unclear. Germline V gives CDR1 LNHDA, CDR2 SQIVND (reference sequence). This CDR3 region has 13 residues. Trimming removed 3 bases at V and 1 base at J, with 6 bases between. The CDR3 loop is CASSIRWNTEAFF. The CDR3 coding sequence is TGTGCCAGTAGTATCCGGTGGAACACTGAAGCTTTCTTT.

The CDR3 reads CASSQRVYNEQFF. CDR3 in DNA: TGTGCCAGCAGCCAACGGGTGTACAATGAGCAGTTCTTC. J is TRBJ2-1 and V is TRBV4-2; D unclear. Per the germline V gene, CDR1 is LGHNA and CDR2 is YNFKEQ. V lost 2 bases and J lost 4, with 6 bases in between. This CDR3 comprises 13 residues.

The chain has TRBV2 and TRBJ2-3; TRBD2 matches at 13 bases. This CDR3 is built from 16 residues. Trimming at V came to 7 bases and at J to 2 bases, leaving 6 bases not matched to a gene. Germline lookup yields CDR1 SNHLY and CDR2 FYNNEI. CDR3 nucleotide sequence: TGTGCCAGCACCAGAGGACTAGCGGGGGTCACAGATACGCAGTATTTT. Translated: CASTRGLAGVTDTQYF.

V and J are TRBV10-3 and TRBJ2-5; weak D call: TRBD1 (5 bases). CDR1 is ENHRY and CDR2 is SYGVKD in the germline V gene. The CDR3 contains 16 residues. V lost 3 bases and J lost 9, with 23 bases in between. CDR3 in amino acids: CAISETTRQSLVAQYF. In DNA, the CDR3 is TGTGCCATCAGTGAAACGACCCGACAGTCCCTCGTTGCCCAGTACTTC.

Details on this clone: At one of its ends the junction is not consistent with the germline gene, which may arise from a read error. The chain joins TRBV4-1 to TRBJ1-2, with D uncertain. Germline CDR1 is MGHRA and CDR2 is YSYEKL. The CDR3 contains 14 residues. The CDR3 is CASRAEGGGDGYTF. CDR3 DNA: TGCGCCAGCAGAGCGGAGGGAGGAGGAGATGGCTACACCTTT.

The chain employs TRBV24-1 and TRBJ2-1, with no clear D. This CDR3 is 13 amino acids long. V was shortened by 0 bases and J by 7 bases, with 6 bases between the two germline ends. From germline, CDR1 is KGHDR and CDR2 SFDVKD. DNA for the CDR3: TGTGCCACCAGTGATTTGCAGTGGAATGAGCAGTTCTTC. Amino acid sequence: CATSDLQWNEQFF.

The V gene is TRBV18, the J gene TRBJ1-2; D not certain. The germline V gene has CDR1 KGHSH and CDR2 LQKENI. Trimming pared 0 bases from V and 5 bases from J, leaving 19 bases between. This CDR3 is 17 amino acids long. The CDR3, as DNA: TGTGCCAGCTCACCACCGTCGGGTGACGTCTTATCTTATGGCTACACCTTC. This sequence encodes CASSPPSGDVLSYGYTF.

This clone was detected once. The chain couples TRBV12-3 or TRBV12-4 to TRBJ2-7; D remains unclear. The CDR3 consists of 12 residues. Trimming removed 3 bases from V and 4 bases from J, with 7 bases in between. As DNA, the CDR3 is TGTGCCAGCAGTTTCGCGATATACGAGCAGTACTTC. Protein product: CASSFAIYEQYF.

The V and J genes are TRBV19 and TRBJ1-2, with TRBD1 matching over 7 bases. Germline V gene lookup returns CDR1 LNHDA and CDR2 SQIVND (reference sequence). This CDR3 contains 14 residues. V shed 11 bases and J 2 bases; nucleotides not matched to a gene: 11. CDR3 bases: TGTGCCGTTAAGGACAGGCGCAAAAACTATGGCTACACCTTC. Amino acid sequence: CAVKDRRKNYGYTF.

The rearrangement links TRBV6-1 to TRBJ2-3; no clear D gene. Trimming took off 3 bases at V and 1 base at J, with 8 bases between the two ends. The CDR3 has 14 residues. Per germline, CDR1 MNHNS and CDR2 SASEGT. The chain's CDR3 is CASSDTLGTDTQYF. DNA for the CDR3: TGTGCCAGCAGTGACACCCTAGGCACAGATACGCAGTATTTT.

This clone has more than one count but fewer than ten. This chain joins TRBV15 and TRBJ1-2; a possible D gene is TRBD1 (6 bases). Germline lookup yields CDR1 LNHNV and CDR2 YYDKDF (reference sequence). CDR3 length: 16 residues. V was clipped by 1 base and J by 8 bases, with 20 bases between them. For the CDR3, the DNA is TGTGCCACCAGCAGAGTAGGTGGGGGCGCCTTGGAGGGCTACACCTTC. This gives the protein CATSRVGGGALEGYTF.

The chain recombines TRBV5-1 with TRBJ1-4; D is unclear. Germline lookup yields CDR1 SGHRS and CDR2 YFSETQ. CDR3 length equals 15 residues. Deletions cut 0 bases from V and 3 bases from J, with 9 bases between. CDR3 coding DNA: TGCGCCAGCAGCTTGGGAAGTGGCCCTAATGAAAAACTGTTTTTT. This gives the protein CASSLGSGPNEKLFF.

This clone was recorded many times. The chain employs TRBV5-1 and TRBJ2-2; possible D gene TRBD2, 6 bases. Germline V lookup: CDR1 SGHRS, CDR2 YFSETQ. CDR3 size: 17 residues. V was trimmed by 2 bases and J by 4 bases, leaving 18 bases between them. CDR3 sequence: CASSLNPPSEVTGELFF. Here the CDR3 DNA reads TGCGCCAGCAGCTTAAATCCCCCTAGCGAGGTCACCGGGGAGCTGTTTTTT.

This rearrangement joins TRBV11-2 to TRBJ2-1, with D possibly being TRBD2 (6 bases). The CDR3 extends over 15 amino acids. The V gene lost 4 bases and the J gene lost 4 bases, with 14 bases spanning the gap. CDR1 is SGHAT, CDR2 FQNNGV, per germline. The CDR3 nucleotides read TGTGCCAGCAGCTCCCGCCGCGGAGGGTACAATGAGCAGTTCTTC. Translated: CASSSRRGGYNEQFF.

J is TRBJ1-5 and V is TRBV5-6, with D uncertain. Germline CDR1 SGHDT, CDR2 YYEEEE. V shed 4 bases and J shed 7 bases, with 15 bases lying between them. The CDR3 sequence is 14 residues long. Written as DNA, the CDR3 is TGTGCCAGCAGCCGAACGGGGTACGGGCAGCCCCAGCATTTT. This codes for CASSRTGYGQPQHF.

Points on this clone: The sample contains more than one DNA sequence encoding this CDR3. This chain joins TRBV6-6 and TRBJ2-1, with 11 bases fitting TRBD2. The CDR3 totals 15 residues. Looked up from germline, CDR1 is MNHNY and CDR2 is SVGAGI (reference sequence). Losses at the gene ends were 0 bases for V and 7 bases for J; bases not matched to a gene: 2. CDR3 nucleotide sequence: TGTGCCAGCAGTTACTCAGCTAGCGGGGGGAATGAGCAGTTCTTC. Encoded protein: CASSYSASGGNEQFF.

The chain carries TRBV7-2 and TRBJ1-5, with 7 bases matching TRBD1. Trimming took 7 bases from V and 3 from J; bases not matched to a gene: 9. CDR1 is SGHTA and CDR2 is FQGNSA in the germline V gene. There are 15 residues in the CDR3. CDR3 amino acids: CASTHLGQYNQPQHF. In nucleotides, the CDR3 is TGTGCCAGCACCCACTTGGGACAGTACAATCAGCCCCAGCATTTT. Full variable domain (missing parts from reference TRBV7-2 and TRBJ1-5): GAGVSQSPSNKVTEKGKDVELRCDPISGHTALYWYRQSLGQGLEFLIYFQGNSAPDKSGLPSDRFSAERTGGSVSTLTIQRTQQEDSAVYLCASTHLGQYNQPQHFGDGTRLSIL.

The genes are TRBV5-1 and TRBJ1-1, with a possible D match to TRBD1 (6 bases). The CDR3 contains 15 residues. Germline V CDR1 and CDR2: SGHRS, YFSETQ. V lost 4 bases and J 7 bases, leaving 20 bases between the germline ends. For the CDR3, the DNA is TGCGCCAGCAGCCCGAATATGCGGACAGACAATGAAGCTTTCTTT. It translates to CASSPNMRTDNEAFF. The full variable domain, in which reference TRBV5-1 and TRBJ1-1 provide the parts outside the CDR3, is KAGVTQTPRYLIKTRGQQVTLSCSPISGHRSVSWYQQTPGQGLQFLFEYFSETQRNKGNFPGRFSGRQFSNSRSEMNVSTLELGDSALYLCASSPNMRTDNEAFFGQGTRLTVV.

The chain combines TRBV29-1 with TRBJ2-7, with D hard to call. The CDR3 runs 13 residues. The germline CDR1 and CDR2 sequences are SQVTM and ANQGSEA. V dropped 7 bases and J dropped 1 base, with 14 bases sitting between them. CDR3: CSAKDSYSYEQYF. CDR3 DNA: TGCAGCGCCAAAGACTCATATTCCTACGAGCAGTACTTC.

V and J are TRBV5-4 and TRBJ1-3, with D unclear. Germline CDR1 SGHNT, CDR2 YYREEE (reference sequence). V was clipped by 4 bases and J by 0 bases, with 11 bases between them. The CDR3 is made up of 15 amino acids. This CDR3 reads CASSRGGNSGNTIYF. The DNA of the CDR3 is TGTGCCAGCAGCCGGGGAGGGAACTCTGGAAACACCATATATTTT.

This chain links TRBV24-1 with TRBJ2-2, with D possibly being TRBD2 (5 bases). CDR3 length equals 13 residues. Germline CDR1 KGHDR, CDR2 SFDVKD. V was clipped by 2 bases and J by 7 bases, with 7 bases between them. The CDR3 DNA reads as TGTGCCACCAGTGATTATCGGGACGGGGAGCTGTTTTTT. This sequence encodes CATSDYRDGELFF.

The CDR3 nucleotides are TGCGCCAGCAGCCCTCGACTAGCGGGGTTCTACAATGAGCAGTTCTTC. This gives the protein CASSPRLAGFYNEQFF. The chain employs TRBV4-1 and TRBJ2-1, with TRBD2 matching over 11 bases. With 4 bases clipped from V and 3 bases from J, the junction kept 5 bases outside the gene matches. CDR3 length equals 16 residues. Germline values: CDR1 MGHRA, CDR2 YSYEKL.

This clone came up once. The chain uses TRBV6-6 and TRBJ2-7; weak D call: TRBD1 (6 bases). Per germline, CDR1 MNHNY and CDR2 SVGAGI (reference sequence). V shed 5 bases and J shed 3 bases, with 26 bases lying between them. The CDR3 consists of 18 residues. CDR3 in DNA: TGTGCCAGCAGTCGTCCCAGGGACACCCCCTGGGGCTACTACGAGCAGTACTTC. It translates to CASSRPRDTPWGYYEQYF.

This clone was seen a single time. The J gene is TRBJ2-2, the V gene TRBV7-9, with 10 positions matching TRBD2. The germline V gene has CDR1 SEHNR and CDR2 FQNEAQ (reference sequence). V trimming: 5 bases; J trimming: 0 bases; junction bases outside the gene matches: 9. This CDR3 is 18 amino acids long. Written as DNA, the CDR3 is TGTGCCAGCAGCGCCTACTGGACTAGCGGAACGAACACCGGGGAGCTGTTTTTT. Protein sequence: CASSAYWTSGTNTGELFF. Looking up the rest from reference TRBV7-9 and TRBJ2-2 gives the full variable domain: DTGVSQNPRHKITKRGQNVTFRCDPISEHNRLYWYRQTLGQGPEFLTYFQNEAQLEKSRLLSDRFSAERPKGSFSTLEIQRTEQGDSAMYLCASSAYWTSGTNTGELFFGEGSRLTVL.

A single count supports this clone. The J gene is TRBJ2-1, the V gene TRBV4-1, with TRBD2 as a possible D gene (6 bases). Germline CDR1 MGHRA, CDR2 YSYEKL. The CDR3 sequence is 16 residues long. The V gene lost 3 bases and the J gene lost 5 bases, with 17 bases spanning the gap. In DNA, the CDR3 is TGCGCCAGCAGCCAGAGTCCCAGCGGGTTTAACAATGAGCAGTTCTTC. This encodes CASSQSPSGFNNEQFF.

This rearrangement joins TRBV5-6 to TRBJ2-5; 12 bases fit TRBD1. J gave up 5 bases and V 3 bases, and 2 bases lay outside the gene matches. The CDR3 is 14 residues long. The germline V gene encodes CDR1 SGHDT and CDR2 YYEEEE. The CDR3 DNA follows: TGTGCCAGCAGCTGGGACAGGGGGCTGGAGACCCAGTACTTC. This sequence encodes CASSWDRGLETQYF.

The chain carries TRBV7-2 and TRBJ1-2; maybe TRBD1 (5 bases). V lost 3 bases to trimming and J lost 7 bases, with 24 bases between them. Germline assignment: CDR1 SGHTA and CDR2 FQGNSA. The CDR3 is made up of 17 amino acids. The CDR3 DNA reads as TGTGCCAGCAGCTTCGACCAGTTGGTTGGGGGGATTACTGGCTACACCTTC. Its translation: CASSFDQLVGGITGYTF.